Listed here are 13 T cell receptor beta chains from one sample, sequenced in a study of CDR3 diversity in severe acne. TCRdb recomputed calls from the PCR reads with MiXCR, one row per CDR3 protein. The sample lists some 90,000 distinct CDR3 sequences, about 48% occurring once. The sample taken for sequencing was blood. These receptors were collected from a male donor in good health, serving as a control.

This clonotype has a single count. The genes are TRBV6-5 and TRBJ2-7, with D maybe TRBD2 (5 bases). V gave up 5 bases and J gave up 0 bases, with 11 bases separating them. The CDR3 is 14 residues long. Germline V gene sequence: CDR1 MNHEY, CDR2 SVGAGI. The CDR3 here is CASSIHRGSYEQYF. The CDR3, as DNA: TGTGCCAGCAGTATTCATCGGGGCTCCTACGAGCAGTACTTC.

About this clonotype itself: A junction boundary mismatches the germline segment, possibly from a read error. The rearrangement joins TRBV7-3 to TRBJ2-6, with TRBD1 as a possible D gene (5 bases). CDR3 length: 14 amino acids. The germline V gene encodes CDR1 SGHTA and CDR2 FQGTGA. Written as DNA, the CDR3 is TGTGCCAGCAGCCCCATACCTGGGGCTAACGTCCTGACTTTC. Translated: CASSPIPGANVLTF.

This clonotype was picked up a small number of times. The gene calls are TRBV2 and TRBJ1-5, with D possibly TRBD1 on 5 matching bases. The CDR3 loop spans 12 amino acids. Per germline, CDR1 SNHLY and CDR2 FYNNEI. V lost 4 bases to trimming and J lost 6 bases, with 7 bases between them. The CDR3 loop reads CASSGGIQPQHF. For the CDR3, the DNA is TGTGCCAGCAGTGGGGGGATTCAGCCCCAGCATTTT.

This rearrangement joins TRBV6-1 to TRBJ2-7; tentatively, D is TRBD2 (6 bases). Trimming stripped 4 bases from V and 2 bases from J, with 18 bases between. This CDR3 region has 16 residues. Germline CDR1 and CDR2: MNHNS and SASEGT. The CDR3 coding sequence is TGTGCCAGCAGTGGGGAGGAGGTAAAGGGAACCTACGAGCAGTACTTC. It codes for CASSGEEVKGTYEQYF.

This clonotype was found a few times. The gene calls are TRBV5-1 and TRBJ2-3; 8 nucleotides line up with TRBD2. Trimming removed 3 bases from V and 2 bases from J; junction bases left unmatched: 5. Germline CDR1 and CDR2: SGHRS and YFSETQ. CDR3 size: 15 residues. CDR3 sequence reads: CASSSTSGYTDTQYF. CDR3 sequence (DNA): TGCGCCAGCAGCTCCACTAGCGGATACACAGATACGCAGTATTTT.

J is TRBJ2-1 and V is TRBV7-9; D is possibly TRBD1 (5 bases). CDR1 and CDR2 from the germline V gene are SEHNR and FQNEAQ (reference sequence). The CDR3 is made up of 15 amino acids. V was shortened by 6 bases and J by 5 bases, with 17 bases between the two germline ends. CDR3 sequence (DNA): TGTGCCAGCAGACAACCCAGGGTCGTGGACAATGAGCAGTTCTTC. It yields the protein CASRQPRVVDNEQFF.

The J gene is TRBJ1-5, the V gene TRBV6-5; no clear D. The CDR3 loop spans 14 amino acids. Deletions cut 0 bases from V and 5 bases from J, with 8 bases between. Germline V gene lookup returns CDR1 MNHEY and CDR2 SVGAGI. The CDR3 nucleotides read TGTGCCAGCAGTTACTCGAGCGGTTATCAGCCCCAGCATTTT. Translating it yields CASSYSSGYQPQHF.

V is TRBV6-1 and J is TRBJ1-2; D not resolved. V shed 4 bases and J shed 1 base, with 4 bases lying between them. This CDR3 is 12 amino acids long. Germline CDR1 is MNHNS and CDR2 is SASEGT. CDR3 in amino acids: CASSADNYGYTF. The CDR3 coding sequence is TGTGCCAGCAGTGCAGATAACTATGGCTACACCTTC.

The table lists this clonotype with a few counts. The genes are TRBV19 and TRBJ1-5; the D is unclear. The CDR3 runs 14 residues. Germline V gene data show CDR1 as LNHDA and CDR2 as SQIVND (reference sequence). Trimming took 5 bases from V and 0 from J, leaving 8 bases between them. This CDR3 reads CASSELPSNQPQHF. The CDR3 bases are TGTGCCAGTAGTGAGCTACCTAGCAATCAGCCCCAGCATTTT.

This rearrangement joins TRBV11-1 to TRBJ2-1; TRBD2 is a possible D gene (5 bases). Germline assignment: CDR1 SGHAT and CDR2 FQDESV (reference sequence). This CDR3 is built from 14 residues. V dropped 0 bases and J dropped 6 bases, with 9 bases sitting between them. As DNA, the CDR3 is TGTGCCAGCAGCTTAGCGCGGAGGTCCAATGAGCAGTTCTTC. Its protein product is CASSLARRSNEQFF.

This clonotype was detected a few times. This rearrangement joins TRBV19 to TRBJ1-1, with D perhaps matching TRBD1 (5 bases). Trimming pared 5 bases from V and 1 base from J, leaving 11 bases between. CDR1 is LNHDA, CDR2 SQIVND, per germline (reference sequence). CDR3 length: 14 amino acids. For the CDR3, the DNA is TGTGCCAGTAGTTTGAGGACACAGAACACTGAAGCTTTCTTT. This sequence encodes CASSLRTQNTEAFF.

The chain is built from TRBV20-1 and TRBJ2-7; TRBD1 matches 7 bases. After removal of 6 bases from V and 3 bases from J, the junction contained 5 bases not matched to a gene. Looked up from germline, CDR1 is DFQATT and CDR2 is SNEGSKA (reference sequence). The CDR3 totals 12 residues. The CDR3 loop is CSARQGDYEQYF. For the CDR3, the DNA is TGCAGTGCCCGACAGGGAGACTACGAGCAGTACTTC.

This chain links TRBV20-1 with TRBJ2-7; 8 nucleotides match TRBD1. CDR1 is DFQATT and CDR2 is SNEGSKA in the germline V gene (reference sequence). The CDR3 runs 15 residues. The CDR3 coding sequence is TGCAGCCACCCCCTCGGGACAGGATCCTCCTACGAGCAGTACTTC. This translates into CSHPLGTGSSYEQYF.